One sample yielded the 6 T cell receptor beta chains listed below, sequenced in a study of cytomegalovirus exposure and HLA in healthy donors. Sequenced by immunoSEQ multiplex PCR; TCRdb stores in-frame clones only, minus some. Here the sample spans around 60,000 clones, over 85% being singletons. The sample consisted of PBMCs. These receptors were obtained from a woman aged 18-29 years in good health and CMV-seropositive.

This clone was seen just once. This chain joins TRBV11-1 and TRBJ2-3, with TRBD1 identical over 8 bases. The CDR3 totals 15 residues. The J segment lost 4 bases and the V segment lost 7 bases, leaving 10 bases of the junction unmatched. The germline V gene encodes CDR1 SGHAT and CDR2 FQDESV (reference sequence). This chain's CDR3 is CASNRRTGGADTQYF. CDR3 coding DNA: TGTGCCAGCAACCGGAGAACAGGGGGAGCAGATACGCAGTATTTT.

This chain joins TRBV19 and TRBJ1-2; D not resolved. Germline assignment: CDR1 LNHDA and CDR2 SQIVND (reference sequence). V was trimmed by 7 bases and J by 4 bases, leaving 16 bases between them. The CDR3 extends over 14 amino acids. The CDR3 DNA is TGTGCCAGTACTCCCGAGGGTGTTCCCTATGGCTACACCTTC. Its protein product is CASTPEGVPYGYTF. Drawing the rest from reference TRBV19 and TRBJ1-2, the complete variable domain is DGGITQSPKYLFRKEGQNVTLSCEQNLNHDAMYWYRQDPGQGLRLIYYSQIVNDFQKGDIAEGYSVSREKKESFPLTVTSAQKNPTAFYLCASTPEGVPYGYTFGSGTRLTVV.

In its sample, this clone was seen once. This chain joins TRBV2 and TRBJ2-2, with 10 bases lining up with TRBD1. This CDR3 is built from 15 residues. Germline-derived CDR1 and CDR2 are SNHLY and FYNNEI. Trimming took 4 bases from V and 5 from J; bases not matched to a gene: 4. The CDR3 sequence is CASSAGQGGTGELFF. CDR3 DNA: TGTGCCAGCAGTGCCGGACAGGGGGGGACCGGGGAGCTGTTTTTT.

This chain links TRBV19 with TRBJ2-7; the D is unclear. The CDR3 has 11 residues. Deletions cut 5 bases from V and 2 bases from J, with 4 bases between. Germline assignment: CDR1 LNHDA and CDR2 SQIVND (reference sequence). The CDR3 reads CASSPAYEQYF. In nucleotides, the CDR3 is TGTGCCAGTAGTCCCGCCTACGAGCAGTACTTC.

Only one count was recorded for this clone. The chain links TRBV7-2 to TRBJ2-1; 11 nucleotides line up with TRBD2. Losses at the gene ends were 10 bases for V and 4 bases for J; bases not matched to a gene: 3. CDR3 length equals 13 residues. CDR1 SGHTA and CDR2 FQGNSA come from the germline V gene. This chain's CDR3 is CATGTSGYNEQFF. For the CDR3, the DNA is TGTGCCACCGGGACTAGCGGTTACAATGAGCAGTTCTTC.

This clone was seen once. The gene calls are TRBV6-4 and TRBJ2-7; D might be TRBD2 (7 bases). Deletions cut 2 bases from V and 2 bases from J, with 22 bases between. The CDR3 is 18 amino acids. Germline lookup yields CDR1 MRHNA and CDR2 SNTAGT. The CDR3 reads CASSDIRGGDTRTYEQYF. The CDR3 coding sequence is TGTGCCAGCAGTGACATCCGTGGGGGGGACACTCGGACCTACGAGCAGTACTTC.